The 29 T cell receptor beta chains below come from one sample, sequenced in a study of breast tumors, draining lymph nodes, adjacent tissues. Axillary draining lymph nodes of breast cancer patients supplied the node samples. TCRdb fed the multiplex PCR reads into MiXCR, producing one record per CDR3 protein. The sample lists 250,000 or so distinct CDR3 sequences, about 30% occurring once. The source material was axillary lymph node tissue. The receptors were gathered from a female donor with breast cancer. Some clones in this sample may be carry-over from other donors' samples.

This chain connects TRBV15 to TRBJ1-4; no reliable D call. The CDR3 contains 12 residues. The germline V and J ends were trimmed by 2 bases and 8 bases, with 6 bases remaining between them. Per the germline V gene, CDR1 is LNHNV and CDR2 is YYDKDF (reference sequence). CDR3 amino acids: CATSRMKEKLFF. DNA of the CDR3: TGTGCCACCAGCAGAATGAAAGAAAAACTGTTTTTT.

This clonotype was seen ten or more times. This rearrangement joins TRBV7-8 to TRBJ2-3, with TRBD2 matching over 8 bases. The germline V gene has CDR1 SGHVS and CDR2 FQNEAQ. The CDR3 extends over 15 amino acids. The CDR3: CAVPEAGVGTDTQYF. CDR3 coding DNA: TGTGCAGTACCGGAAGCGGGAGTTGGCACAGATACGCAGTATTTT.

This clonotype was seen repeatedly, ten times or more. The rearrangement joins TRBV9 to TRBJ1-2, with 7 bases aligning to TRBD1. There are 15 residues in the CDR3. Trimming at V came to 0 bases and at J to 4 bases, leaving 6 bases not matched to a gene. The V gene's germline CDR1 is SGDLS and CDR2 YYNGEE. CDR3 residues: CASSVVTGPSYGYTF. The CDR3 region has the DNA TGTGCCAGCAGCGTAGTGACAGGGCCTTCCTATGGCTACACCTTC.

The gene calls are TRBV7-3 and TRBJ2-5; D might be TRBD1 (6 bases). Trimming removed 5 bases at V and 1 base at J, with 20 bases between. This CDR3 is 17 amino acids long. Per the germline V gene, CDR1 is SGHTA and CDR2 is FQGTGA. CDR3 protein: CASSKGVTGRTQETQYF. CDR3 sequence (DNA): TGTGCCAGCAGCAAGGGGGTGACAGGAAGAACCCAAGAGACCCAGTACTTC.

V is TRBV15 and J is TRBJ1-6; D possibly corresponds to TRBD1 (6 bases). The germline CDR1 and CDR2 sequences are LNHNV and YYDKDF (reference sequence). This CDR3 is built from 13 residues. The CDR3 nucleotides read TGTGCTAGATCCCCAGGGGATAATTCACCCCTCCACTTT. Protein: CARSPGDNSPLHF.

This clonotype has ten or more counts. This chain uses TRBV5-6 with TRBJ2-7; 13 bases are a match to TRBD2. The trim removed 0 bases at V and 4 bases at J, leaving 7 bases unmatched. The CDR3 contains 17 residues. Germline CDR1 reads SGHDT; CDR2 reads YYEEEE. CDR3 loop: CASSLARLAGGGYEQYF. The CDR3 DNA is TGTGCCAGCAGCTTGGCCCGACTAGCGGGAGGCGGATACGAGCAGTACTTC.

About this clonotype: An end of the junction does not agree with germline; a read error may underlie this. The DNA for the CDR3 is TGTGCCAGCAGCCAGGTTAGTTGGGACACTGGAGCTTTCTTT. Its translation: CASSQVSWDTGAFF. The chain recombines TRBV14 with TRBJ1-1; a weak D match, TRBD1 (6 bases). Germline CDR1 and CDR2: SGHDN and FVKESK. The CDR3 length is 14 residues.

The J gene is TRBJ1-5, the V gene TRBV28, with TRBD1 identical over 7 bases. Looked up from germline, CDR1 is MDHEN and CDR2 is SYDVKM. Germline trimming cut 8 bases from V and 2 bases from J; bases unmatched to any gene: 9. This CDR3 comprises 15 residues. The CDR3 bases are TGTGCCAGCGGACAACACAGGGGCGGCAATCAGCCCCAGCATTTT. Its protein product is CASGQHRGGNQPQHF.

The CDR3: CASSEFPRRDNNEQFF. CDR3 sequence (DNA): TGTGCCAGCAGTGAGTTCCCTAGAAGGGATAACAATGAGCAGTTCTTC. This chain joins TRBV2 and TRBJ2-1; D not certain. V was trimmed by 3 bases and J by 5 bases, leaving 17 bases between them. The germline V gene encodes CDR1 SNHLY and CDR2 FYNNEI. The CDR3 loop spans 16 amino acids. The complete variable domain, with remaining parts taken from reference TRBV2 and TRBJ2-1, reads EPEVTQTPSHQVTQMGQEVILRCVPISNHLYFYWYRQILGQKVEFLVSFYNNEISEKSEIFDDQFSVERPDGSNFTLKIRSTKLEDSAMYFCASSEFPRRDNNEQFFGPGTRLTVL.

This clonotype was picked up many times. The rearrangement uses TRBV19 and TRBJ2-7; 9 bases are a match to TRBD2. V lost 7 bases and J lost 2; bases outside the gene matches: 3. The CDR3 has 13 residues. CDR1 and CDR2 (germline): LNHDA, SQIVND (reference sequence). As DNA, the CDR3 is TGTGCCAGTACTAGCGGGACCCCCTACGAGCAGTACTTC. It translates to CASTSGTPYEQYF.

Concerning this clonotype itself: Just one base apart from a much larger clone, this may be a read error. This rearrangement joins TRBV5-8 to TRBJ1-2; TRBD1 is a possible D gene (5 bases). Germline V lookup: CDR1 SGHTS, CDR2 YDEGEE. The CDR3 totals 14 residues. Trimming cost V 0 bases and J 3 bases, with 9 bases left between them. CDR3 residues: CASSLARADYGYTF. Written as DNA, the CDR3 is TGTGCCAGCAGCTTGGCCAGGGCAGACTATGGCTACACCTTC.

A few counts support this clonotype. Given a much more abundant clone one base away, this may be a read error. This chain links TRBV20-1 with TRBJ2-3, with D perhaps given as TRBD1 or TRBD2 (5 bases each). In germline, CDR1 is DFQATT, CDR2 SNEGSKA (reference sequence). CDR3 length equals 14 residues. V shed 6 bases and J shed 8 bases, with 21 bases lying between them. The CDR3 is CSAQPGRGAATQYF. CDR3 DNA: TGCAGTGCCCAACCGGGCCGAGGGGCAGCTACGCAGTATTTT.

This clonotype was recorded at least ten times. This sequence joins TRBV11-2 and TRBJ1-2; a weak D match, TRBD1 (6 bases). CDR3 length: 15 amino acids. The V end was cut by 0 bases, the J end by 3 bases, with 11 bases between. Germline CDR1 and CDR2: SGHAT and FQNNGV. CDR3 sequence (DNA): TGTGCCAGCAGCTTAGAGGGGGGGGCTGACTATGGCTACACCTTC. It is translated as CASSLEGGADYGYTF.

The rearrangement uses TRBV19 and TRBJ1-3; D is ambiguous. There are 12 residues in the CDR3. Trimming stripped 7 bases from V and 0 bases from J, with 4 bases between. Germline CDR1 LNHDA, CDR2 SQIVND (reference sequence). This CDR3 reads CASTYSGNTIYF. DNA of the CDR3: TGTGCCAGTACTTACTCTGGAAACACCATATATTTT.

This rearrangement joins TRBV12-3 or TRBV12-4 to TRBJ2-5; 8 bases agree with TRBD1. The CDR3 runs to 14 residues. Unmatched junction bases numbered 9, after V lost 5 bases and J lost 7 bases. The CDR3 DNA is TGTGCCAGCAGTCTCACCCAGGGGGCAGGGACCCAGTACTTC. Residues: CASSLTQGAGTQYF.

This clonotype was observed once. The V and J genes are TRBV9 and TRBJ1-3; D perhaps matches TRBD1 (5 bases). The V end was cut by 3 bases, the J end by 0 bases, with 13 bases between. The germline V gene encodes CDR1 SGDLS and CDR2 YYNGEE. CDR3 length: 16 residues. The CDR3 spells CASSGSGTYSGNTIYF. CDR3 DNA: TGTGCCAGCAGCGGAAGTGGGACTTACTCTGGAAACACCATATATTTT.

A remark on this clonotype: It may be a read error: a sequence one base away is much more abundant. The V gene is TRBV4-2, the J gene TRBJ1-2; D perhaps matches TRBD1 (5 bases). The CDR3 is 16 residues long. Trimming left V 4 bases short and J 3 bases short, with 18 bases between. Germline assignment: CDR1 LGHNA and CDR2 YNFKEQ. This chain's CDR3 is CASSRDGTGGDYGYTF. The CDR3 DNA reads TGTGCCAGCAGCCGGGACGGAACAGGTGGTGACTATGGCTACACCTTC.

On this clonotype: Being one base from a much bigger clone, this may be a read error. The chain's CDR3 is CASSVAIGLAGNSYEQYF. DNA of the CDR3: TGTGCCAGCAGTGTAGCGATCGGACTAGCGGGGAATTCCTACGAGCAGTACTTC. The chain is built from TRBV2 and TRBJ2-7; 12 bases agree with TRBD2. Germline CDR1 is SNHLY and CDR2 is FYNNEI. With 4 bases clipped from V and 1 base from J, the junction kept 11 bases outside the gene matches. CDR3 length: 18 residues.

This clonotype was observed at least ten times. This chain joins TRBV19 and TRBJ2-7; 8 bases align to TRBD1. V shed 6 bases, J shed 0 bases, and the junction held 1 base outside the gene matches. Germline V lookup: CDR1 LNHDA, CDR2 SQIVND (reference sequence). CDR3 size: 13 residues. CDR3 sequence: CASSDRGSYEQYF. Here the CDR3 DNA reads TGTGCCAGTAGCGACAGGGGCTCCTACGAGCAGTACTTC.

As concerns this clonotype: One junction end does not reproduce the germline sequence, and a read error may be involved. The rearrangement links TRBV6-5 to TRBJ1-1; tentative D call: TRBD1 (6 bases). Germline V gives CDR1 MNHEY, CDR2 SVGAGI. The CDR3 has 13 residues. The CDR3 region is CATGRGVNTEASF. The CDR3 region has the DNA TGTGCCACCGGCAGGGGCGTGAACACTGAAGCTTCCTTT.

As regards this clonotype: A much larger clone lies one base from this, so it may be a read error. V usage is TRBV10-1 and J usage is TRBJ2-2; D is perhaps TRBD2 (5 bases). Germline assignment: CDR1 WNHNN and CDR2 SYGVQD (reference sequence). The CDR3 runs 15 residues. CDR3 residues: CAGSDGNTDTGELFF. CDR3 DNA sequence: TGCGCCGGCAGTGACGGGAACACTGACACCGGGGAGCTGTTTTTT.

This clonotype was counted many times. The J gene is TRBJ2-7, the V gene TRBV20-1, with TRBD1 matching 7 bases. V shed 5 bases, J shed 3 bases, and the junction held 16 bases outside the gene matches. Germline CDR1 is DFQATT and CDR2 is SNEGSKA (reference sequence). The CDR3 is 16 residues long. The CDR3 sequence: CSAYYRGQARYYEQYF. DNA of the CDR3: TGCAGTGCTTACTACCGAGGACAGGCAAGATACTACGAGCAGTACTTC.

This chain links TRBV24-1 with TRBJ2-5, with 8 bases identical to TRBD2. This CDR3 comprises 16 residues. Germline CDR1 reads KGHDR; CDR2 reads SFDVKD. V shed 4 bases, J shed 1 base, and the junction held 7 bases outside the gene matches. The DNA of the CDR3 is TGTGCCACCAGTGACCTCAGGGCGGGAGGCCAAGAGACCCAGTACTTC. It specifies CATSDLRAGGQETQYF.

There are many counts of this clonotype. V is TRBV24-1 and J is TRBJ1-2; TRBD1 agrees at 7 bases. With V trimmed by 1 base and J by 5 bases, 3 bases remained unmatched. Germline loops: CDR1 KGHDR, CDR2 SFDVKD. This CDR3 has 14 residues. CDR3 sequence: CATSDFATGYGYTF. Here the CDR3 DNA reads TGTGCCACCAGTGATTTTGCGACAGGGTATGGCTACACCTTC.

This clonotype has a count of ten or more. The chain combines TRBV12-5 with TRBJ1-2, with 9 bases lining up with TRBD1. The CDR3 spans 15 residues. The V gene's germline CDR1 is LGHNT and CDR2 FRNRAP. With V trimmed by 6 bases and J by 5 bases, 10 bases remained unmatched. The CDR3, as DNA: TGTGCTAGTGGCGGGACCGGGACAGGGCTTTATGGCTACACCTTC. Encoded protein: CASGGTGTGLYGYTF.

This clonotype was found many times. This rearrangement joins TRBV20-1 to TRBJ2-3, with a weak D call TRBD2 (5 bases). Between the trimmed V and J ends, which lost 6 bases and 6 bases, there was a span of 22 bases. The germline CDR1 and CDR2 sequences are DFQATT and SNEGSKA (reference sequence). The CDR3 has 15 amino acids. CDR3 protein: CSAYNYWAGVDTQYF. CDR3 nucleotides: TGCAGTGCGTACAACTATTGGGCGGGCGTGGATACGCAGTATTTT.

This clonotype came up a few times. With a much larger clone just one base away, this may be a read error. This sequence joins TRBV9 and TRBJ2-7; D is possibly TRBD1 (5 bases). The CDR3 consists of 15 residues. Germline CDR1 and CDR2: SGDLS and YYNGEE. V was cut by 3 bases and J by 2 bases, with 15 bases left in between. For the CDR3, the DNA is TGTGCCAGCAGCGCCCAATGGGGCCTCCCCTACGAGCAGTACTTC. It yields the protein CASSAQWGLPYEQYF.

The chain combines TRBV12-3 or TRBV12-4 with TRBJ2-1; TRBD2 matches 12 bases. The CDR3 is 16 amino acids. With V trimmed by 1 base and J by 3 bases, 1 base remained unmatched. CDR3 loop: CASSLGLAGVYNEQFF. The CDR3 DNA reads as TGTGCCAGCAGTTTAGGACTAGCGGGAGTCTACAATGAGCAGTTCTTC.

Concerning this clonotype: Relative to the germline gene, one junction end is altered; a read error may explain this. For the CDR3, the DNA is TGTGCCACCAGCAGAGATAGTAGCGGAAAGCACTTC. Translating gives CATSRDSSGKHF. V usage is TRBV15 and J usage is TRBJ2-7; a weak D match, TRBD2 (6 bases). Germline CDR1 reads LNHNV; CDR2 reads YYDKDF (reference sequence). The CDR3 runs to 12 residues.